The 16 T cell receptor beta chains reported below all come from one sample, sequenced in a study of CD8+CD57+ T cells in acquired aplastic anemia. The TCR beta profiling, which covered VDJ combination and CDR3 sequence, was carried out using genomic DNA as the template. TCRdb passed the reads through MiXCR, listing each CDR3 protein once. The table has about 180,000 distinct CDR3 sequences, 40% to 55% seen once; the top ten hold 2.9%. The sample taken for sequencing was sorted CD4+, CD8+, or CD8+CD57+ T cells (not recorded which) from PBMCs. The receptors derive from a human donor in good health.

The CDR3 DNA sequence: TGTGCCAGCAGCTTTAACAGATTAGCCAAAAACATTCAGTACTTC. Translating gives CASSFNRLAKNIQYF. V and J are TRBV5-6 and TRBJ2-4; D not resolved. CDR1 SGHDT and CDR2 YYEEEE come from the germline V gene. The V end lost 2 bases, the J end lost 0 bases, and 9 bases lay between the germline ends. The CDR3 extends over 15 amino acids.

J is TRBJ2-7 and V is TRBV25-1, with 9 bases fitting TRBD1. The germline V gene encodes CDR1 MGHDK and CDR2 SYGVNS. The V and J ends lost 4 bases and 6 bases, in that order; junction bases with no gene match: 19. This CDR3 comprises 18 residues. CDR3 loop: CASSGVPGQGESAGEQYF. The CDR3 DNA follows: TGTGCCAGCAGTGGAGTCCCGGGACAGGGAGAGAGCGCGGGCGAGCAGTACTTC.

This CDR3 is CASGRQQETDTQYF. CDR3 coding DNA: TGTGCCAGCGGGAGGCAGCAAGAGACAGATACGCAGTATTTT. This chain joins TRBV2 and TRBJ2-3; tentative D call: TRBD2 (6 bases). The CDR3 length is 14 residues. V lost 8 bases and J 3 bases, leaving 15 bases between the germline ends. CDR1 is SNHLY, CDR2 FYNNEI, per germline.

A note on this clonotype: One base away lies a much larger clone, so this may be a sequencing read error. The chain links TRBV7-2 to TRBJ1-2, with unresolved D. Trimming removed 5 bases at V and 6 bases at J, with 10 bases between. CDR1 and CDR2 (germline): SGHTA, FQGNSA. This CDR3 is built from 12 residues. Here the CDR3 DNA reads TGTGCCAGCAGCACGACAAGCCATGGCTACACCTTC. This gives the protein CASSTTSHGYTF.

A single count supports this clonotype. The CDR3 here is CSARDQPANTEAFF. CDR3 coding DNA: TGCAGTGCTAGAGATCAGCCAGCGAACACTGAAGCTTTCTTT. The rearrangement joins TRBV20-1 to TRBJ1-1; D remains ambiguous. The germline V gene encodes CDR1 DFQATT and CDR2 SNEGSKA (reference sequence). The V gene lost 0 bases and the J gene lost 1 base, with 9 bases spanning the gap. The CDR3 covers 14 residues.

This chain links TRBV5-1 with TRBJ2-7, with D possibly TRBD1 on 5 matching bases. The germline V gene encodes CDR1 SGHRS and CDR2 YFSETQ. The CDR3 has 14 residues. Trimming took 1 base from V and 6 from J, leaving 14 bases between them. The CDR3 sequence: CASSLSQGGGEQYF. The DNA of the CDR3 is TGCGCCAGCAGCTTGTCGCAGGGCGGTGGCGAGCAGTACTTC.

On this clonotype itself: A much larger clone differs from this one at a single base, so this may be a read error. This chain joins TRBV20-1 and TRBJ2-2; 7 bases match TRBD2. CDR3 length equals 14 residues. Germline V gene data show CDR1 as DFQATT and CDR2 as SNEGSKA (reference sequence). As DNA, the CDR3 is TGCAGTGCTAGAACCCAACTAGCGACCGGGGAGCTGTCTTTT. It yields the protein CSARTQLATGELSF.

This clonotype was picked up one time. CDR3 sequence (DNA): TGTGCCACCAGTGGGACAGGGGTACACGAGCAGTACTTC. It codes for CATSGTGVHEQYF. The chain employs TRBV24-1 and TRBJ2-7; TRBD1 aligns across 9 bases. Germline V gene sequence: CDR1 KGHDR, CDR2 SFDVKD. The CDR3 consists of 13 residues. The V segment lost 5 bases and the J segment 5 bases; nucleotides outside the gene matches: 3.

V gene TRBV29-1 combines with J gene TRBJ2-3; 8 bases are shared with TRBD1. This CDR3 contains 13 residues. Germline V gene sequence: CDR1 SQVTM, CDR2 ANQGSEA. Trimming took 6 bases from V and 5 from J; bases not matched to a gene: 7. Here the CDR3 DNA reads TGCAGCGTAGACAGGGGTGGGGTAGATACGCAGTATTTT. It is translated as CSVDRGGVDTQYF.

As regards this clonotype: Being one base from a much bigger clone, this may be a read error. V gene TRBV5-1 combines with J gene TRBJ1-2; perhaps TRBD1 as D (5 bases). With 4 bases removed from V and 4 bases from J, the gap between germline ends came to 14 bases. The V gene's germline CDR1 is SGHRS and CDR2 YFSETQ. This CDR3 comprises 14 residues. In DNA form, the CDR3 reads TGCGCCAGCAGCCCCGGGGCAGGATTCTATGGCTACACCTTC. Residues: CASSPGAGFYGYTF.

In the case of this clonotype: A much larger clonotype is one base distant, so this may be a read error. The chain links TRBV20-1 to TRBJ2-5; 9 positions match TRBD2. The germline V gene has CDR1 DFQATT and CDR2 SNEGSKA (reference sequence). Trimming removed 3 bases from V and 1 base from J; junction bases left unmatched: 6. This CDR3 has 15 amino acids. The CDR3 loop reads CSARLGGRGQETQYF. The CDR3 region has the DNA TGCAGTGCTAGGCTGGGCGGGAGGGGCCAAGAGACCCAGTACTTC.

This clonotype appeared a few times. CDR3 in amino acids: CASIPLGQGRNEQYF. The CDR3 bases are TGCGCCAGCATCCCATTAGGGCAGGGGCGGAACGAGCAGTACTTC. The V gene is TRBV10-2, the J gene TRBJ2-7, with a tentative D call TRBD1 (6 bases). The V and J ends lost 7 bases and 5 bases respectively, with 21 bases between them. The CDR3 runs to 15 residues. The germline V gene has CDR1 WSHSY and CDR2 SAAADI.

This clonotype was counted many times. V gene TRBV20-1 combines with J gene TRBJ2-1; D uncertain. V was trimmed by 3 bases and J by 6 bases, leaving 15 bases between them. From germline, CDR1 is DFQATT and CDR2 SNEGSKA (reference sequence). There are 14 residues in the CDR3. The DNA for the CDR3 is TGCAGTGCTAGCCACAGCCGCCCCCTCAATGAGCAGTTCTTC. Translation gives CSASHSRPLNEQFF.

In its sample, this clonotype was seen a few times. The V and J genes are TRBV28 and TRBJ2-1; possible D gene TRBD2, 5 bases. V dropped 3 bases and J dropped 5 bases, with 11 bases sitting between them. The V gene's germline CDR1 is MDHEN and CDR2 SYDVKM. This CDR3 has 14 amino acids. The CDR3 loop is CASSLAGNHNEQFF. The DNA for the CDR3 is TGTGCCAGCAGTTTGGCCGGGAACCACAATGAGCAGTTCTTC. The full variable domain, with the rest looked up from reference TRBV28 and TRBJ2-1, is DVKVTQSSRYLVKRTGEKVFLECVQDMDHENMFWYRQDPGLGLRLIYFSYDVKMKEKGDIPEGYSVSREKKERFSLILESASTNQTSMYLCASSLAGNHNEQFFGPGTRLTVL.

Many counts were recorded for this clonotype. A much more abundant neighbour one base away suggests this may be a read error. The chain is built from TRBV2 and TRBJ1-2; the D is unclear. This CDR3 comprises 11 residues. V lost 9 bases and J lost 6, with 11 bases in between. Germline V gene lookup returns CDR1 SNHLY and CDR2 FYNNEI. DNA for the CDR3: TGTGCCAGAGGGATAGCTGATGGCTACACCTTC. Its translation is CARGIADGYTF.

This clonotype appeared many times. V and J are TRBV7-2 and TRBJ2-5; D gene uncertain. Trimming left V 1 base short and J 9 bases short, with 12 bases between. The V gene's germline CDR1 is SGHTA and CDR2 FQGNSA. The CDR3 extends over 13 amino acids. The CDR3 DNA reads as TGTGCCAGCAGCTTAGAAGCCAGCTCACCCCAGTACTTC. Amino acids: CASSLEASSPQYF.